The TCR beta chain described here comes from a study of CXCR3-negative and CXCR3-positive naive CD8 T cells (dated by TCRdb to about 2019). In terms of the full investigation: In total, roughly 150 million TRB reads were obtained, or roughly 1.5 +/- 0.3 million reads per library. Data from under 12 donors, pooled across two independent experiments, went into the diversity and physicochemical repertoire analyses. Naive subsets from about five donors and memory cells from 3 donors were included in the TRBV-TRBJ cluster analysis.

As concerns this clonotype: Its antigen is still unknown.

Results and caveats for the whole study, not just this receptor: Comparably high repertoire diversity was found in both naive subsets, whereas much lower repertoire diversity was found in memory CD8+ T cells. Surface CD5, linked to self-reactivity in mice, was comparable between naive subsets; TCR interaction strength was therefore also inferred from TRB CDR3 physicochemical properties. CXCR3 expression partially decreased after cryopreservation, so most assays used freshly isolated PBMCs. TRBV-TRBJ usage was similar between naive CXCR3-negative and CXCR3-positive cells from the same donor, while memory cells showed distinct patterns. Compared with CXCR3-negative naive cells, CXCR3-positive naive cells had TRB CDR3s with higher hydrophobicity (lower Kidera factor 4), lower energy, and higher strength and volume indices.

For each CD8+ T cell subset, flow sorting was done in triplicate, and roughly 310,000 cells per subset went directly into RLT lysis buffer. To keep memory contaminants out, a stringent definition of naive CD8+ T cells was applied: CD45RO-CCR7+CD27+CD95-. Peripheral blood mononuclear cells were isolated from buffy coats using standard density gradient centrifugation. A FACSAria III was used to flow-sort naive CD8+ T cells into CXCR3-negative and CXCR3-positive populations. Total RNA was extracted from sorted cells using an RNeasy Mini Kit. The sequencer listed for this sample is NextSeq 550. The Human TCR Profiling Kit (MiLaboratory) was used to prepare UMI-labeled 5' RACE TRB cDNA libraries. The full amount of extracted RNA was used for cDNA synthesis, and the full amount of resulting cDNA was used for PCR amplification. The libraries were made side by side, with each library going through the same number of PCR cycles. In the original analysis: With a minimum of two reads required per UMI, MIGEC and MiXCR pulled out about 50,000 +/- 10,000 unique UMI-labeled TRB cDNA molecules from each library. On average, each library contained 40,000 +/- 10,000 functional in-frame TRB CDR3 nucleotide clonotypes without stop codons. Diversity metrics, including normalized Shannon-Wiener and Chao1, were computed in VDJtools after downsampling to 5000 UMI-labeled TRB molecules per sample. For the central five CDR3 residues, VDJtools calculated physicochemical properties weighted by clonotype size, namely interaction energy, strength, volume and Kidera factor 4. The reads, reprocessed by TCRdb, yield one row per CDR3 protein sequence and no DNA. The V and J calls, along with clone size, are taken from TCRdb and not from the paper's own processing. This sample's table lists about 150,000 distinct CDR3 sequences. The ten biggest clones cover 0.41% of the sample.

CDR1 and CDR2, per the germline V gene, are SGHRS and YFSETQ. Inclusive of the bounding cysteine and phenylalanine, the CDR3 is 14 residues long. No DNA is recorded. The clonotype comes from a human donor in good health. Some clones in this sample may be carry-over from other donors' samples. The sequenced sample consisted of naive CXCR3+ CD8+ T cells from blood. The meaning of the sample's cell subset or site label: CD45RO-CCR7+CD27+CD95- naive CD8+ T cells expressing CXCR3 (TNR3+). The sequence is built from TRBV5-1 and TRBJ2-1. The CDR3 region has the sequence CASSLASWGNEQFF.